Included here is one T cell receptor beta chain sequence, with context. Its cognate antigen is unknown. Unique molecular identifiers were incorporated during preparation of the TCRbeta library. In TCRdb, the PCR reads were re-called with MiXCR into one record per CDR3 protein. The sample carries tens of thousands of distinct CDR3 sequences, around a sixth recorded once. The entry originates in a study of T-cell reconstitution after alpha-beta-depleted transplantation in children. Study findings and constraints: Diversity of TCRbeta at day 60 was high in some patients, arising from surviving recipient T cells and thymic progenitors. Several hundred rapidly expanded clones from non-depleted graft cells reportedly supplied alpha-beta T cells about two months post-transplant. One year after transplant, T-cell counts and diversity came mostly from newly produced T cells.

J gave up 4 bases and V 5 bases, and 4 bases lay outside the gene matches. The CDR3 has 14 residues. Germline lookup yields CDR1 SGHTA and CDR2 FQGNSA. This receptor was taken from a male patient aged 2 to 10 who had a stem cell transplant for acute lymphoblastic leukemia, so the T cells may come from the graft donor. The material sequenced was PBMCs, mostly from graft donor cells, taken 180 days after TCRalphabeta/CD19-depleted stem cell transplant. The chain recombines TRBV7-2 with TRBJ1-1; 10 nucleotides match TRBD1. The CDR3 spells CASSPWTGGTEAFF. CDR3 DNA: TGTGCCAGCAGCCCCTGGACAGGGGGCACTGAAGCTTTCTTT.